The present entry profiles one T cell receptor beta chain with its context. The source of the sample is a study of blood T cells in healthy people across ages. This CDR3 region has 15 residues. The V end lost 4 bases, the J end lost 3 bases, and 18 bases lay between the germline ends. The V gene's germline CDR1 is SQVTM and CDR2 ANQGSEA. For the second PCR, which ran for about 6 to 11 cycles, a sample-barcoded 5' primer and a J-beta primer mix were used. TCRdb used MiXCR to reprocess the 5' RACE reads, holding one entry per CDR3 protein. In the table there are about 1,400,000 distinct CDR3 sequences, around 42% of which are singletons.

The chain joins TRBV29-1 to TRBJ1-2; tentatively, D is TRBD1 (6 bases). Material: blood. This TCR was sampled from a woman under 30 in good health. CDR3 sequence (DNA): TGCAGCGTTGCGGCAGGGGAGGGGCCGGACTATGGCTACACCTTC. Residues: CSVAAGEGPDYGYTF.